This T cell receptor beta chain is drawn from a study of somatic mutations in cytotoxic T cells in rheumatoid arthritis. Study-level results: Healthy controls did not share the age-linked increase in CD8+ clonality seen in rheumatoid arthritis patients. Significant differences in CD8+ T-cell clonality were not found between rheumatoid arthritis patients and healthy controls (age-matched).

The table came from immunoSEQ multiplex PCR; TCRdb's copy has only in-frame clones and leaves some out. The table has about 6,300 clones, 77% seen once. Looked up from germline, CDR1 is LNHDA and CDR2 is SQIVND (reference sequence). The CDR3 runs to 15 residues. Deletions cut 2 bases from V and 6 bases from J, with 14 bases between. On this clone itself: Antigen specificity is unknown.

The input for sequencing was CD8+ T cells sorted from blood, taken at a follow-up visit. The chain has TRBV19 and TRBJ2-1; TRBD1 is a possible D gene (5 bases). This TCR was recovered from a woman aged 70-85 years with rheumatoid arthritis. CDR3 sequence: CASSISRTLTNEQFF. CDR3 in DNA: TGTGCCAGTAGTATATCGAGGACACTTACCAATGAGCAGTTCTTC.